A single sample gave rise to the 21 T cell receptor beta chains below, sequenced in a study of cytomegalovirus exposure and HLA in healthy donors. Only in-frame clones appear in the TCRdb table, and some are missing; sequencing was by immunoSEQ multiplex PCR. In the table there are 120,000 or so clones, roughly nine tenths of which are singletons. Sequenced material: PBMCs. The receptors stem from a woman aged 18-29 years in good health and CMV-seronegative.

The chain recombines TRBV9 with TRBJ1-2; D ambiguous. The CDR3 consists of 12 residues. The V end was cut by 4 bases, the J end by 1 base, with 5 bases between. The germline V gene has CDR1 SGDLS and CDR2 YYNGEE. The CDR3 reads CASSFSNYGYTF. The CDR3 DNA reads TGTGCCAGCAGCTTCAGTAACTATGGCTACACCTTC.

The rearrangement joins TRBV15 to TRBJ2-4; possible D gene TRBD2, 5 bases. Looked up from germline, CDR1 is LNHNV and CDR2 is YYDKDF (reference sequence). The CDR3 runs 14 residues. The V end lost 6 bases, the J end lost 0 bases, and 9 bases lay between the germline ends. CDR3 in DNA: TGTGCCACCAGGGGAGAGATAGCCAAAAACATTCAGTACTTC. It yields the protein CATRGEIAKNIQYF.

The chain combines TRBV28 with TRBJ2-7, with 8 bases matching TRBD1. The germline gives CDR1 MDHEN, CDR2 SYDVKM. Germline trimming cut 5 bases from V and 4 bases from J; bases unmatched to any gene: 4. The CDR3 length is 13 residues. The CDR3 region is CASSPGGGYEQYF. CDR3 nucleotides: TGTGCCAGCAGTCCAGGGGGCGGTTACGAGCAGTACTTC.

The chain couples TRBV7-2 to TRBJ1-2; TRBD1 matches 7 bases. The germline V gene has CDR1 SGHTA and CDR2 FQGNSA. J gave up 4 bases and V 5 bases, and 4 bases lay outside the gene matches. The CDR3 is 13 amino acids. DNA for the CDR3: TGTGCCAGCAGCCGGGACAGCTTCTATGGCTACACCTTC. Its protein product is CASSRDSFYGYTF.

The chain uses TRBV5-1 and TRBJ2-1, with 9 bases aligning to TRBD2. There are 19 residues in the CDR3. With V trimmed by 2 bases and J by 0 bases, 12 bases remained unmatched. Germline V gene lookup returns CDR1 SGHRS and CDR2 YFSETQ. CDR3 sequence reads: CASSLRLAGPGDSYNEQFF. DNA for the CDR3: TGCGCCAGCAGCTTAAGGCTAGCGGGGCCAGGGGACTCCTACAATGAGCAGTTCTTC.

V gene TRBV6-4 combines with J gene TRBJ2-3, with D uncertain. Germline CDR1 and CDR2: MRHNA and SNTAGT. This CDR3 is built from 14 residues. With 4 bases removed from V and 0 bases from J, the gap between germline ends came to 8 bases. CDR3 region: CASSAGSSTDTQYF. The CDR3 coding sequence is TGTGCCAGCAGTGCAGGCAGTAGCACAGATACGCAGTATTTT.

The CDR3 is CATRDRGHSGANVLTF. The CDR3 nucleotides read TGCGCCACCCGGGACAGGGGACACTCTGGGGCCAACGTCCTGACTTTC. The chain employs TRBV10-2 and TRBJ2-6; 10 nucleotides align to TRBD1. The ends lost 10 bases at V and 0 bases at J; junction bases unmatched: 6. Germline V lookup: CDR1 WSHSY, CDR2 SAAADI. The CDR3 has 16 residues.

The V call is TRBV6-6, the J call TRBJ2-1; 11 nucleotides line up with TRBD1. The CDR3 has 15 amino acids. The germline gives CDR1 MNHNY, CDR2 SVGAGI (reference sequence). V shed 5 bases and J 7 bases; nucleotides not matched to a gene: 7. CDR3: CASSTGTGGRNEQFF. The CDR3 nucleotides read TGTGCCAGCAGTACCGGGACAGGGGGTAGGAATGAGCAGTTCTTC.

The J gene is TRBJ1-2, the V gene TRBV5-6; no clear D. V was clipped by 3 bases and J by 2 bases, with 11 bases between them. CDR3 length: 14 residues. Germline CDR1 SGHDT, CDR2 YYEEEE. The CDR3 protein is CASSSSSGNYGYTF. In nucleotides, the CDR3 is TGTGCCAGCAGCTCGAGTTCAGGAAACTATGGCTACACCTTC.

V gene TRBV6-4 combines with J gene TRBJ2-1, with D possibly being TRBD2 (5 bases). Between the trimmed V and J ends, which lost 0 bases and 5 bases, there was a span of 11 bases. The germline V gene has CDR1 MRHNA and CDR2 SNTAGT. The CDR3 runs to 15 residues. The CDR3 sequence is CASSDSSGPHNEQFF. CDR3 sequence (DNA): TGTGCCAGCAGTGACTCAAGCGGCCCCCACAATGAGCAGTTCTTC.

The chain is built from TRBV6-1 and TRBJ2-3; a weak D match, TRBD2 (5 bases). CDR3 length: 12 residues. Germline loops: CDR1 MNHNS, CDR2 SASEGT. V was pared by 11 bases and J by 5 bases, with 14 bases between. CDR3 region: CAGGLWLDTQYF. CDR3 in DNA: TGTGCCGGCGGGCTTTGGTTAGATACGCAGTATTTT.

This clone was seen ten or more times. The gene calls are TRBV6-4 and TRBJ2-1, with 9 bases fitting TRBD1. Trimming cost V 4 bases and J 3 bases; bases outside gene matches: 7. This CDR3 comprises 16 residues. The germline gives CDR1 MRHNA, CDR2 SNTAGT. CDR3 DNA: TGTGCCAGCAGTGGGACGGGGGACAGGGACTACAATGAGCAGTTCTTC. This sequence encodes CASSGTGDRDYNEQFF.

This sequence joins TRBV4-3 and TRBJ2-7; 9 nucleotides line up with TRBD1. Germline values: CDR1 LGHNA, CDR2 YSLEER. The CDR3 is made up of 15 amino acids. The V gene end was trimmed by 1 base and the J gene end by 5 bases; junction bases not matched to a gene: 6. The CDR3 DNA reads as TGCGCCAGCAGCCAAGCTGGGACAGGGAACCACGAGCAGTACTTC. Amino acids: CASSQAGTGNHEQYF.

The chain has TRBV11-2 and TRBJ2-1; D ambiguous. The CDR3 spans 14 residues. V lost 1 base and J lost 5, with 9 bases in between. CDR1 and CDR2 (germline): SGHAT, FQNNGV. CDR3 sequence: CASSLGTANNEQFF. CDR3 nucleotides: TGTGCCAGCAGCTTAGGAACAGCTAACAATGAGCAGTTCTTC.

V gene TRBV4-1 combines with J gene TRBJ1-5; the match to TRBD1 covers 7 bases. This CDR3 has 14 residues. The germline V gene has CDR1 MGHRA and CDR2 YSYEKL. The junction had 7 bases not matched to a gene; V was cut back by 4 bases and J by 7 bases. CDR3 region: CASSPDRVGQPQHF. The CDR3 DNA is TGCGCCAGCAGCCCAGACAGGGTTGGCCAGCCCCAGCATTTT.

This chain connects TRBV5-1 to TRBJ1-2; D possibly corresponds to TRBD1 (5 bases). Germline loops: CDR1 SGHRS, CDR2 YFSETQ. The CDR3 totals 14 residues. Trimming took off 4 bases at V and 5 bases at J, with 15 bases between the two ends. For the CDR3, the DNA is TGCGCCAGCAGCCCCCGTAGGGGCCGGTATGGCTACACCTTC. The encoded protein is CASSPRRGRYGYTF.

The V gene is TRBV6-5, the J gene TRBJ2-3; tentatively, D is TRBD2 (5 bases). V was clipped by 6 bases and J by 1 base, with 11 bases between them. This CDR3 region has 14 residues. Germline V gene data show CDR1 as MNHEY and CDR2 as SVGAGI. As DNA, the CDR3 is TGTGCCAGCAGAGGTAGCGTTCGCACAGATACGCAGTATTTT. Protein sequence: CASRGSVRTDTQYF.

This chain joins TRBV29-1 and TRBJ2-3; weak D call: TRBD1 (5 bases). The CDR3 spans 13 residues. The V gene's germline CDR1 is SQVTM and CDR2 ANQGSEA. The V end was cut by 4 bases, the J end by 5 bases, with 13 bases between. The CDR3: CSVASRAVDTQYF. The DNA for the CDR3 is TGCAGCGTTGCCTCCAGGGCGGTAGATACGCAGTATTTT.

The chain joins TRBV11-2 to TRBJ2-2; 9 bases map to TRBD2. The junction had 5 bases not matched to a gene; V was cut back by 0 bases and J by 3 bases. There are 17 residues in the CDR3. Germline CDR1 is SGHAT and CDR2 is FQNNGV. CDR3 loop: CASSLDSGRSDTGELFF. The DNA for the CDR3 is TGTGCCAGCAGCTTAGATAGCGGGAGATCCGACACCGGGGAGCTGTTTTTT. The full variable domain, rest sourced from reference TRBV11-2 and TRBJ2-2, is EAGVAQSPRYKIIEKRQSVAFWCNPISGHATLYWYQQILGQGPKLLIQFQNNGVVDDSQLPKDRFSAERLKGVDSTLKIQPAKLEDSAVYLCASSLDSGRSDTGELFFGEGSRLTVL.

The chain links TRBV4-3 to TRBJ2-4, with 14 bases that match TRBD2. Germline V gene sequence: CDR1 LGHNA, CDR2 YSLEER. This CDR3 comprises 19 residues. V was clipped by 0 bases and J by 7 bases; unmatched bases: 11. In DNA, the CDR3 is TGCGCCAGCAGCCAAGACCCCTCGAGACTAGCGGGAGGGAGGAACATTCAGTACTTC. Translating gives CASSQDPSRLAGGRNIQYF.

V gene TRBV6-1 combines with J gene TRBJ1-5; D perhaps matches TRBD1 (5 bases). Trimming cost V 3 bases and J 3 bases, with 15 bases left between them. The CDR3 consists of 16 residues. Germline loops: CDR1 MNHNS, CDR2 SASEGT. CDR3 protein: CASSDAGGVLNQPQHF. CDR3 nucleotides: TGTGCCAGCAGTGATGCGGGAGGGGTTCTCAATCAGCCCCAGCATTTT.